This T cell receptor (beta chain) comes out of a study of immune characterization of retroperitoneal liposarcoma. The V end lost 8 bases, the J end lost 1 base, and 21 bases lay between the germline ends. The CDR3 totals 17 residues. Germline CDR1 MNHNS, CDR2 SASEGT. TCRdb processed the PCR reads anew with MiXCR; each CDR3 protein has one entry. The sample lists more than 8,000 distinct CDR3 sequences; roughly 41% were seen once. By sample share, this clonotype is medium-sized (0.01 to 0.1%). The rearrangement joins TRBV6-1 to TRBJ2-1; tentatively, D is TRBD2 (7 bases). The sequence derives from a male donor with retroperitoneal liposarcoma. Sequenced: tumor tissue. Here the CDR3 reads CASRDWGGLESYNEQFF. Written as DNA, the CDR3 is TGTGCCAGCCGCGATTGGGGGGGGCTTGAGTCCTACAATGAGCAGTTCTTC.